This T cell receptor (beta chain) was obtained from a study of OX40 agonist ivuxolimab in advanced cancers. Study at large: Ivuxolimab doses were 0.01, 0.1, 0.3, 1.5, 3 or 10 mg/kg every 2 weeks. Previous treatment with anti-PD-1, anti-PD-L1 or anti-CTLA-4 therapy was allowed; less than 45% had received some.

On this clone itself: Its antigen is not identified.

The CDR3 runs 14 residues. In germline, CDR1 is SGDLS, CDR2 YYNGEE. V was trimmed by 1 base and J by 5 bases, leaving 10 bases between them. TCRdb's table, derived via immunoSEQ multiplex PCR, lists solely in-frame clones and lacks some. The data contain about 55,000 clones, 80% to 90% of them seen just once; the ten biggest clones take up 0.95% to 1.5%. General observations from the study: Circulating CD4+ and CD8+ T cells showed clonal expansion by week 6 at 0.1 to 3.0 mg/kg.

The clonotype was recovered from an adult with an advanced solid tumor such as melanoma, head and neck, liver or kidney cancer. Source: CD4+ or CD8+ T cells sorted from blood, taken in a trial of the OX40 agonist ivuxolimab. The rearrangement joins TRBV9 to TRBJ2-1; tentatively, D is TRBD1 (6 bases). In DNA, the CDR3 is TGTGCCAGCAGCGTACAGGGGATCGACAATGAGCAGTTCTTC. It encodes CASSVQGIDNEQFF.